This T cell receptor (beta chain) was sequenced in a study of T cells in Graves' hyperthyroidism and ophthalmopathy. Overall study context: Peripheral blood was collected at initial diagnosis, before any treatment.

Aged 18 to 65, the patients had hyperthyroidism that was newly diagnosed and had lasted under 2 months. Researchers took RNA transcripts and amplified the TCR beta CDR3 regions from them. Initially, a first-round RT-PCR of the TCR CDR3 employed the HTBI primer set. One entry per CDR3 protein results from TCRdb running MiXCR on the multiplex PCR reads. The data contain 250,000 or so distinct CDR3 sequences, 12% to 15% of them singletons. Germline V lookup: CDR1 SGDLS, CDR2 YYNGEE. Trimming removed 3 bases from V and 9 bases from J; junction bases left unmatched: 11. CDR3 size: 16 residues. The chain joins TRBV9 to TRBJ2-1; TRBD2 matches 11 bases. Material: blood. The receptor's source is a woman between 50 and 59 years old with Graves' hyperthyroidism that later progressed to Graves' ophthalmopathy. CDR3 nucleotides: TGTGCCAGCAGCGGTAGCGGGAGGGCTTCAAATGGTGAGCAGTTCTTC. The encoded protein is CASSGSGRASNGEQFF.